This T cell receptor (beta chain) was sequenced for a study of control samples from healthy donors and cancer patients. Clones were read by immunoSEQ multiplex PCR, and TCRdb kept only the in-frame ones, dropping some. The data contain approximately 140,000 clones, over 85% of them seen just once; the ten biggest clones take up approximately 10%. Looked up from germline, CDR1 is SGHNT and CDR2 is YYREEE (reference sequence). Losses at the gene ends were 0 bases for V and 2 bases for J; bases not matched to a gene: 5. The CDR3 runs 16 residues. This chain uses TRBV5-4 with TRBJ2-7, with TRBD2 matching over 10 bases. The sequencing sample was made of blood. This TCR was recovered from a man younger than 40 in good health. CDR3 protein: CASSLATSGTPYEQYF. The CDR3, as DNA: TGTGCCAGCAGCTTGGCCACTAGCGGGACTCCCTACGAGCAGTACTTC.